The present entry profiles one T cell receptor (beta chain) with its context. The antigen is unknown. This sample stems from a study of cytomegalovirus exposure and HLA in healthy donors. Study at large: Within the Caucasian-associated ancestry cluster were roughly 81% of the roughly 400 genotyped donors. Study-wide points: It was reportedly the case that the classifier diagnosed cytomegalovirus status with high specificity and sensitivity.

V lost 2 bases to trimming and J lost 6 bases; unmatched junction nucleotides: 1. Germline V lookup: CDR1 WNHNN, CDR2 SYGVQD (reference sequence). This CDR3 has 15 residues. 60 Vbeta and 13 Jbeta primers were used in PCR. Data came from immunoSEQ multiplex PCR; TCRdb stores just in-frame clones and leaves some out. The sample has some 200,000 clones, 79% seen once. The V gene is TRBV10-1, the J gene TRBJ2-2, with TRBD2 matching over 12 bases. The source of this sequence is a man over 45 in good health and CMV-seronegative. Sample: PBMCs. CDR3: CASSERLAGAGELFF. CDR3 bases: TGCGCCAGCAGTGAGAGACTAGCGGGAGCCGGGGAGCTGTTTTTT.